This entry is about one T cell receptor (beta chain). This clonotype appeared a few times. The clone's antigen remains unknown. It has no much larger one-base neighbor in the sample; base qualities were not kept. This entry is derived from a study of response to subunit inactivated influenza vaccine (dated by TCRdb to 2016 to 2018). Regarding the research as a whole: To follow how T cells responded to a trivalent subunit inactivated influenza vaccine, the researchers relied on deep quantitative profiling of the T cell receptor repertoire.

Library construction relied on RT-PCR. The run used an Illumina HiSeq 2500. Using fastp trimming at Q25 and MiXCR clonotype assembly, TCRdb reanalyzed the public sequencing data and kept in-frame beta chains. Identical CDR3 proteins give one entry, which carries the most common genes and DNA. This sample comprises 150,000 to 200,000 distinct CDR3 sequences, 11% of them detected only once. 9.5% to 15% of the sample belongs to the ten largest clones. The investigation overall reported the following: According to the authors, only a limited number of new T cells may be recruited by each seasonal influenza vaccination.

The meaning of the sample's time point label: around 47 days after influenza vaccine administration. Specimen: non-naive T cells sorted from PBMCs, collected roughly 47 days after vaccination. What this sample's cell subset or site label stands for: memory T cell fraction. The sequence derives from a man aged 50 to 59 who received an inactivated influenza vaccine. Donor details come from another sample of the same person, matched by shared clones.

The base sequence is TGTGCCAGCAGCTTATATGGGGCAGAGACTAATGAAAAACTGTTTTTT. This gives the protein CASSLYGAETNEKLFF. The sequence links TRBV7-9 to TRBJ1-4; the D gene is possibly TRBD1, with 5 bases matching. As encoded in the germline V gene (reference sequence), CDR1 is SEHNR while CDR2 is FQNEAQ. The cysteine opens and the phenylalanine closes a CDR3 of 16 amino acids. Only the CDR3 region is kept as DNA, spanning 48 bases read in frame from base 1. V is cut by 2 bases and J by 2 bases, and the space between the germline ends is 12 bases.